This entry lists 3 T cell receptor beta chains sequenced from one sample in a study of monozygotic twins with inflammatory bowel disease. TCRdb reanalyzed the 5' RACE reads, giving one entry per CDR3 protein sequence and no DNA. Its listing shows over 200,000 distinct CDR3 sequences. Specimen: blood. The receptor set was obtained from a human donor with ulcerative colitis or Crohn's disease, or a healthy co-twin of an affected twin (not recorded which).

The chain carries TRBV7-8 and TRBJ2-3; checking the TCRdb D call of TRBD1 is not possible without DNA. The CDR3 has 15 amino acids. Germline V gives CDR1 SGHVS, CDR2 FQNEAQ. This CDR3 is CASSFRTGGTDTQYF.

The V call is TRBV5-1, the J call TRBJ1-2. Germline CDR1 reads SGHRS; CDR2 reads YFSETQ. The CDR3 is 13 residues long. This CDR3 reads CASSLVDRHGYTF.

The rearrangement joins TRBV5-1 to TRBJ2-1. The CDR3 has 11 amino acids. Germline V CDR1 and CDR2: SGHRS, YFSETQ. CDR3: CASSLSGEQFF.